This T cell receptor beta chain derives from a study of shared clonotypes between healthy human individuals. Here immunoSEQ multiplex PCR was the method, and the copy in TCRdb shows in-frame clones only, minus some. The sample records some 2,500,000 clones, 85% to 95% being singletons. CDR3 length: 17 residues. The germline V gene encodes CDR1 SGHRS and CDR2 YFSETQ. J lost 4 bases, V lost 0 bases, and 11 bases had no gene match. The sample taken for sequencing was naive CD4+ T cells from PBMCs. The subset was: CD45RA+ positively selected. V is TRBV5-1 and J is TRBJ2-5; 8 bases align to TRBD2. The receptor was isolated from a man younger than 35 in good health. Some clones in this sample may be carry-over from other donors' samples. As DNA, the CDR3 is TGCGCCAGCAGCTTGGGCTTCCTAGCGGGTACTGGAGAGACCCAGTACTTC. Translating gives CASSLGFLAGTGETQYF.